This T cell receptor beta chain originates from a study of immune evolution from preneoplasia to lung adenocarcinoma. Findings and caveats of the study: KRAS-mutant nodules had the highest T cell clonality. Later-stage lesions appeared to have more T cells, more diversity, less clonality.

This clone was seen a single time. What it binds is not known. The method was immunoSEQ multiplex PCR; TCRdb's version includes in-frame clones alone and lacks a portion of them. The sample has around 5,000 clones, 76% seen once. Patients had resection in Japan or China between about 2014 and 2018. Nucleic acids came from premalignant or tumor cells enriched by macro-dissection. The source material was FFPE minimally invasive lung adenocarcinoma tissue. This clonotype was sampled from a person between 70 and 80 years old with lung adenocarcinoma.

The CDR3 DNA is TGTGCCAGCAGCCAGGGTCGGGAGGGTGAAAAACTGTTTTTT. Translated, it gives CASSQGREGEKLFF. The V and J genes are TRBV6-5 and TRBJ1-4, with D maybe TRBD1 (5 bases). V shed 6 bases and J shed 7 bases, with 15 bases lying between them. The germline CDR1 and CDR2 sequences are MNHEY and SVGAGI. CDR3 size: 14 residues.